One sample yielded the 7 T cell receptor beta chains listed below, sequenced in a study of cytomegalovirus exposure and HLA in healthy donors. PCR amplification relied on 60 Vbeta primers (plus 13 Jbeta primers). Assay used: immunoSEQ multiplex PCR; TCRdb lists only in-frame clones, some missing. The sample consists of about 130,000 clones, 81% of them appearing once. What was sequenced was PBMCs. The receptors come from a woman aged 40 to 49 in good health and CMV-seropositive.

The chain has TRBV19 and TRBJ2-2; 7 nucleotides line up with TRBD1. The V segment lost 5 bases and the J segment 4 bases; nucleotides outside the gene matches: 4. Germline V lookup: CDR1 LNHDA, CDR2 SQIVND (reference sequence). The CDR3 spans 14 residues. The CDR3 loop is CASSWGQSTGELFF. For the CDR3, the DNA is TGTGCCAGTAGTTGGGGACAGAGCACCGGGGAGCTGTTTTTT. Complete variable domain (other parts from reference TRBV19 and TRBJ2-2): DGGITQSPKYLFRKEGQNVTLSCEQNLNHDAMYWYRQDPGQGLRLIYYSQIVNDFQKGDIAEGYSVSREKKESFPLTVTSAQKNPTAFYLCASSWGQSTGELFFGEGSRLTVL.

The chain links TRBV7-9 to TRBJ2-7; 7 bases are a match to TRBD2. The CDR3 covers 18 residues. Germline-derived CDR1 and CDR2 are SEHNR and FQNEAQ (reference sequence). Unmatched junction bases numbered 16, after V lost 5 bases and J lost 0 bases. CDR3: CASSPWVGGGSISYEQYF. DNA for the CDR3: TGTGCCAGCAGCCCCTGGGTGGGAGGCGGGAGTATCTCCTACGAGCAGTACTTC.

The J gene is TRBJ2-3, the V gene TRBV6-1; D unclear. This CDR3 comprises 14 residues. Germline V gene sequence: CDR1 MNHNS, CDR2 SASEGT. Between the trimmed V and J ends, which lost 8 bases and 0 bases, there was a span of 12 bases. The CDR3, as DNA: TGTGCCAGCGCGCTGTCCTCTAGCACAGATACGCAGTATTTT. Residues: CASALSSSTDTQYF.

This rearrangement joins TRBV7-9 to TRBJ2-2; 8 positions agree with TRBD2. V shed 0 bases and J 3 bases; nucleotides not matched to a gene: 3. The CDR3 has 16 amino acids. Germline V gene lookup returns CDR1 SEHNR and CDR2 FQNEAQ (reference sequence). The CDR3 protein is CASSLAGTRYTGELFF. The CDR3 nucleotides read TGTGCCAGCAGCTTAGCCGGGACTAGATACACCGGGGAGCTGTTTTTT.

The chain joins TRBV7-8 to TRBJ2-7, with 8 bases identical to TRBD1. Germline CDR1 is SGHVS and CDR2 is FQNEAQ. The CDR3 has 16 residues. V dropped 5 bases and J dropped 3; count of bases not matched to a gene: 12. DNA for the CDR3: TGTGCCAGCAGCGAAATAAAGCACAGGGGGATCTACGAGCAGTACTTC. Translated, it gives CASSEIKHRGIYEQYF. The entire variable domain, with the rest obtained from reference TRBV7-8 and TRBJ2-7, is as follows: GAGVSQSPRYKVAKRGQDVALRCDPISGHVSLFWYQQALGQGPEFLTYFQNEAQLDKSGLPSDRFFAERPEGSVSTLKIQRTQQEDSAVYLCASSEIKHRGIYEQYFGPGTRLTVT.

The chain joins TRBV9 to TRBJ2-6; 10 bases align to TRBD1. J gave up 12 bases and V 3 bases, and 6 bases lay outside the gene matches. This CDR3 contains 14 residues. Germline CDR1 and CDR2: SGDLS and YYNGEE. CDR3 region: CASSELRDRGVLTF. The CDR3 nucleotides read TGTGCCAGCAGCGAGTTACGGGACAGGGGCGTCCTGACTTTC. The full variable domain, completed using reference TRBV9 and TRBJ2-6, is DSGVTQTPKHLITATGQRVTLRCSPRSGDLSVYWYQQSLDQGLQFLIQYYNGEERAKGNILERFSAQQFPDLHSELNLSSLELGDSALYFCASSELRDRGVLTFGAGSRLTVL.

V gene TRBV6-5 combines with J gene TRBJ1-5; TRBD1 matches at 11 bases. Germline CDR1 is MNHEY and CDR2 is SVGAGI. CDR3 length: 15 residues. The ends lost 7 bases at V and 7 bases at J; junction bases unmatched: 9. CDR3 in DNA: TGTGCCAGCACCCCCGGACAGGGGGCAGGGCAGCCCCAGCATTTT. Residues: CASTPGQGAGQPQHF.